The rows below give T cell receptor beta chains drawn from one sample of a study of T cells after posttransplantation cyclophosphamide. Data came from immunoSEQ multiplex PCR; TCRdb stores just in-frame clones and leaves some out. The data hold more than 30,000 clones, with 80% to 95% observed a single time. The material sequenced was naive CD4+ T cells sorted from PBMCs. The receptors originated from an older woman in good health, CMV-negative, and a related stem cell transplant donor. The CDR3 runs from the conserved cysteine through the conserved F or W. The D gene is left open where the match is weak. Not every row has a clone size; where given, it reads once, few, many or a size class.

j_call d_call v_call clone_size cdr3_aa cdr3_nt
TRBJ1-2 - TRBV4-2 - CASSQDPDTNYGYTF TGTGCCAGCAGCCAAGATCCGGACACTAACTATGGCTACACCTTC
TRBJ1-1 - TRBV28 once CASSLGGTNTEAFF TGTGCCAGCAGTTTAGGAGGGACTAACACTGAAGCTTTCTTT
TRBJ1-3 - TRBV28 - CASKNGGVSGNTIYF TGTGCCAGCAAAAATGGGGGGGTCTCTGGAAACACCATATATTTT
TRBJ2-7 - TRBV10-3 - CAISGARDEQYF TGTGCCATCAGTGGTGCCAGGGACGAGCAGTACTTC
TRBJ2-1 TRBD2 TRBV30 - CAWRRREWGEQFF TGTGCCTGGAGGAGGCGGGAGTGGGGTGAGCAGTTCTTC
TRBJ2-7 TRBD1 TRBV28 - CASSPPGTGSGYEQYF TGTGCCAGCAGCCCCCCCGGGACAGGGTCCGGATACGAGCAGTACTTC
TRBJ1-6 - TRBV28 - CASSPTYSPLHF TGTGCCAGCAGCCCTACTTATTCACCCCTCCACTTT
TRBJ1-6 - TRBV28 - CASRPQAANSPLHF TGTGCCAGCAGGCCACAGGCGGCGAATTCACCCCTCCACTTT
TRBJ2-3 - TRBV4-1 - CASSQEAQTNTQYF TGCGCCAGCAGCCAAGAGGCCCAAACAAATACGCAGTATTTT
TRBJ1-4 TRBD1 TRBV6-5 - CASSYGGGATNEKLFF TGTGCCAGCAGTTACGGAGGGGGCGCAACTAATGAAAAACTGTTTTTT
TRBJ2-2 - TRBV7-3 - CASSLNGVNTGELFF TGTGCCAGCAGCTTGAACGGGGTGAACACCGGGGAGCTGTTTTTT
TRBJ1-3 TRBD1 TRBV28 - CASSVAGQGGNTIYF TGTGCCAGCAGTGTCGCGGGACAGGGGGGAAACACCATATATTTT
TRBJ2-5 TRBD2 TRBV29-1 - CSVEFRGVATQYF TGCAGCGTTGAATTCCGGGGGGTCGCGACCCAGTACTTC
TRBJ2-1 TRBD2 TRBV9 - CASSAHLAGATEQFF TGTGCCAGCAGCGCCCATCTAGCGGGAGCGACTGAGCAGTTCTTC
TRBJ1-6 TRBD1 TRBV10-3 few CAIRDRDNSPLHF TGTGCCATCCGGGACAGAGATAATTCACCCCTCCACTTT
TRBJ2-7 TRBD2 TRBV28 - CASSLTSGRYEQYF TGTGCCAGCAGTTTGACTAGCGGGAGATACGAGCAGTACTTC
TRBJ2-7 - TRBV28 - CASRSYEQYF TGTGCCAGCAGGTCGTACGAGCAGTACTTC
TRBJ2-7 - TRBV11-2 - CASRQQGLTYEQYF TGTGCCAGCAGACAACAGGGTTTAACCTACGAGCAGTACTTC
TRBJ1-2 TRBD1 TRBV9 - CASSRASTTGANGGYTF TGTGCCAGCAGCCGCGCCTCCACGACAGGGGCTAATGGTGGCTACACCTTC
TRBJ2-7 - TRBV18 - CASSPPSSYEQYF TGTGCCAGCTCACCCCCGTCTTCCTACGAGCAGTACTTC
TRBJ1-2 - TRBV9 - CASSVVGKQDGYTF TGTGCCAGCAGCGTAGTCGGGAAGCAGGATGGCTACACCTTC
TRBJ2-1 - TRBV7-2 - CASSLTSYEQFF TGTGCCAGCAGCTTAACGAGCTATGAGCAGTTCTTC
TRBJ1-5 - TRBV7-2 - CASSVSPGQNQPQHF TGTGCCAGCAGCGTTAGCCCGGGACAAAATCAGCCCCAGCATTTT
TRBJ1-4 TRBD1 TRBV7-9 - CASSLAGTDHEKLFF TGTGCCAGCAGCTTAGCCGGGACAGACCATGAAAAACTGTTTTTT
TRBJ2-5 TRBD2 TRBV2 - CASSREAAGGETQYF TGTGCCAGCAGCCGAGAAGCAGCGGGAGGAGAGACCCAGTACTTC
TRBJ2-2 - TRBV7-3 - CASSLSREAGELFF TGTGCCAGCAGCTTAAGTCGAGAAGCCGGGGAGCTGTTTTTT
TRBJ1-3 TRBD1 TRBV28 - CATSTGASGNTIYF TGTGCCACATCTACAGGGGCCTCTGGAAACACCATATATTTT
TRBJ2-7 TRBD2 TRBV6-5 - CASIPGGGSSYEQYF TGTGCCAGCATCCCCGGGGGGGGCAGCTCCTACGAGCAGTACTTC
TRBJ2-3 - TRBV14 once CASSRQADTQYF TGTGCCAGCAGCCGACAGGCAGATACGCAGTATTTT
TRBJ2-1 TRBD2 TRBV10-3 - CAISEFGGRDNEQFF TGTGCCATCAGTGAGTTTGGCGGGAGGGACAATGAGCAGTTCTTC
TRBJ2-3 - TRBV9 - CASTSSSVSTDTQYF TGTGCCAGCACCTCCTCTAGCGTTAGCACAGATACGCAGTATTTT
TRBJ1-1 TRBD1 TRBV10-1 - CASSGGTGGNTEAFF TGCGCCAGCAGTGGTGGGACAGGCGGGAACACTGAAGCTTTCTTT